This TCR beta chain comes out of a study of shared clonotypes between healthy human individuals. Profiled with immunoSEQ multiplex PCR; TCRdb holds only in-frame clones, not every one. Counted here are a few million clones, roughly 92% occurring once; the ten biggest clones make up roughly 0.14%. Trimming removed 6 bases from V and 0 bases from J; junction bases left unmatched: 17. Germline lookup yields CDR1 ENHRY and CDR2 SYGVKD. This CDR3 has 19 residues. This clonotype originated in a man aged 18 to 30 in good health. The source material was naive CD4+ T cells sorted from blood. This sample's subset: CD45RA+ positively selected. This chain links TRBV10-3 with TRBJ2-1; TRBD2 matches at 7 bases. The CDR3 loop is CAIRDLFRAGETSYNEQFF. Written as DNA, the CDR3 is TGTGCCATCAGAGATCTCTTCCGGGCGGGGGAAACCTCCTACAATGAGCAGTTCTTC.